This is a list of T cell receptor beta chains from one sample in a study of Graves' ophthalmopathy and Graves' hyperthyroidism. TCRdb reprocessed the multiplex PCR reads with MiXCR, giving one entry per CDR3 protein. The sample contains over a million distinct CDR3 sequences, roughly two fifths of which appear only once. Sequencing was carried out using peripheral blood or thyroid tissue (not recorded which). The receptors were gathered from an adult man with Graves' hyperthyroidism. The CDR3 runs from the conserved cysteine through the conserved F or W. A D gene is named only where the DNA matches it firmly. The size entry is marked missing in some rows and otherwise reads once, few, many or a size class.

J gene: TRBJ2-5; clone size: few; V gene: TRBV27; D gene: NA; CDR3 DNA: TGTGCCAGCAGTCTACTTTCGACAGGAACCCAGTACTTC; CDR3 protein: CASSLLSTGTQYF
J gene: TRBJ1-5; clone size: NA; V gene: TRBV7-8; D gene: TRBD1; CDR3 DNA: TGTGCAGCAGGGGGAACAACTCAGCCCCAGCATTTT; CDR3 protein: CAAGGTTQPQHF
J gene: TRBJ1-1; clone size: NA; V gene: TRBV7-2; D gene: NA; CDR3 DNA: TGTGCCAGCAGCCCTGGACACGACGGAGCTGAAGCTTTCTTT; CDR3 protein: CASSPGHDGAEAFF
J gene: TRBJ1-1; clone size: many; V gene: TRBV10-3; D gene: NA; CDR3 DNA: TGTGCCATCAGTGAGTCGCTTGGCAGGGGAGCTTTCTTT; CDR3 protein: CAISESLGRGAFF
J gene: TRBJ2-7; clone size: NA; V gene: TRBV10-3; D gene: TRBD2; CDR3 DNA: TGTGCCAGCAGTTTGGGACTACAAATCTACGAGCAGTACTTC; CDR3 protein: CASSLGLQIYEQYF
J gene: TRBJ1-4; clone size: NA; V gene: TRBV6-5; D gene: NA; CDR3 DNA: TGTGCCACCATGAGAACAGAACTTAATGAAAAACTGTTTTTT; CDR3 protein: CATMRTELNEKLFF
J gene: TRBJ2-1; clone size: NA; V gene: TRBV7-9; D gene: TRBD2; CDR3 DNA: TGTGCCAGCAGCTTAGCAGCGGGAGTCCTGTTCTTC; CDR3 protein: CASSLAAGVLFF
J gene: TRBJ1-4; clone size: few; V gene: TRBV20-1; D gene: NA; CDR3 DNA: TGCAGTGCTCCCTTATTCCGTGGAGGTTCTAATGAAAAACTGTTTTTT; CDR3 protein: CSAPLFRGGSNEKLFF
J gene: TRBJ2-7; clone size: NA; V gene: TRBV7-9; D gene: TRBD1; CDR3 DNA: TGTGCCAGCAGCGATACCAATTTTGTCAGGACAGGGGACTTTTACGAGCAGTACTTC; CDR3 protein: CASSDTNFVRTGDFYEQYF
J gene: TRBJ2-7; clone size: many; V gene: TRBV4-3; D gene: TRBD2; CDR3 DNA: TGCGCCAGCAGCCAAGGGGGACTAGCGGGACCAAACGAGCAGTACTTC; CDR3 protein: CASSQGGLAGPNEQYF
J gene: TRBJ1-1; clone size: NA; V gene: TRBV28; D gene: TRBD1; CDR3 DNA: TGTGCCAGCAGTTCCGGACAGGGTCGTGGGGCTTTCTTT; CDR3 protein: CASSSGQGRGAFF
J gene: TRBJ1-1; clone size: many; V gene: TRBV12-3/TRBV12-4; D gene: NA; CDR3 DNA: TGTGCCAGCAGTCCGGGACAAAGCAACACTGAAGCTTTCTTT; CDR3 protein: CASSPGQSNTEAFF
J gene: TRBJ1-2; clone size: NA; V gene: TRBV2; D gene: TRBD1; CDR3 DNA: TGTGCCAGCAGCTCGGACAGGACGCGCGGCTACACCTTC; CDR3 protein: CASSSDRTRGYTF
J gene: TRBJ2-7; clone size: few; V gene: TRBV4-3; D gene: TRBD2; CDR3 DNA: TGCGCCAGCAGCCCAAGAAGCCCGGGGGGAAGCGGTGGGGCCTACGAGCAGTACTTC; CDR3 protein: CASSPRSPGGSGGAYEQYF
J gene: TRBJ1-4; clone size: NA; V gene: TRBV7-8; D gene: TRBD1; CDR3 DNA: TGTGCCAGCAGCTTAGCGCCCAGGGGGCCAACTAATGAAAAACTGTTTTTT; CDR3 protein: CASSLAPRGPTNEKLFF
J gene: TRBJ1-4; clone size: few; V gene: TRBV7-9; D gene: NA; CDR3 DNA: TGTGCCAGCACGACAGGAATTGGCGAAAAACTGTTTTTT; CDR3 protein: CASTTGIGEKLFF
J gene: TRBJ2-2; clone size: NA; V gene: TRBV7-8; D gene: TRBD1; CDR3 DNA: TGTGCCAGCAGCTTTGGGACAGGGAGCACCGGGGAGCTGTTTTTT; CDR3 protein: CASSFGTGSTGELFF
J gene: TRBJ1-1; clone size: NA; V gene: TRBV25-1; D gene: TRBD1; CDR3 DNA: TGTGCTAGTTCAGGGGGTGGTCGCACTGAAGCTTTCTTT; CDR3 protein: CASSGGGRTEAFF
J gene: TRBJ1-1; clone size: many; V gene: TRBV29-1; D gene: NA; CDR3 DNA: TGCAGCGTGGCCCCGTTGACTGAAGCTTTCTTT; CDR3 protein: CSVAPLTEAFF
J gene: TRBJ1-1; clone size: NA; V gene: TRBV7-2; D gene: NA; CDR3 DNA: TGTGCCAGCAGCTTAGGAGGAGGGGTTTTCACTGAAGCTTTCTTT; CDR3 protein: CASSLGGGVFTEAFF
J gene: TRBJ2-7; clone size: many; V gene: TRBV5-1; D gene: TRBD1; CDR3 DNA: TGCGCCAGCACACCAGGGGGCTCCTACGAGCAGTACTTC; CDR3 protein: CASTPGGSYEQYF
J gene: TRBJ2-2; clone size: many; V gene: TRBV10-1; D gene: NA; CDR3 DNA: TGCGCCAGCAGTGCCGGTCACACCGGGGAGCTGTTTTTT; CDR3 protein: CASSAGHTGELFF
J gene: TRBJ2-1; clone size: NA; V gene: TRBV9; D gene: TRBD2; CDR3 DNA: TGTGCCAGCAGCCGGACTAGCGGGAGTGAGCAGTTCTTC; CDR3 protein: CASSRTSGSEQFF
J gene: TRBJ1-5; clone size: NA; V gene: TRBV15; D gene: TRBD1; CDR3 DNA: TGTGCCACCAGCAGGGGCGACAGGGGGAGGAATCAGCCCCAGCATTTT; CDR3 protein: CATSRGDRGRNQPQHF
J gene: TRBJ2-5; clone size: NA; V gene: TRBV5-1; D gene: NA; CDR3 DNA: TGTGCCAGCAGCCAGTCCTTGAAGAGGGAGACCCAGTACTTC; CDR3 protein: CASSQSLKRETQYF
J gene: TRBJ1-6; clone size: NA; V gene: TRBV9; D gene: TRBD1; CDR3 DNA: TGTGCCAGCAGCGTGCGGGACAGCTATAATTCACCCCTCCACTTT; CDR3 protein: CASSVRDSYNSPLHF
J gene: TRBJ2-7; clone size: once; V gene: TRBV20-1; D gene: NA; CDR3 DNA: TGCAGTGCTAGAGATGGGTTGACCTACGAGCAGTACTTC; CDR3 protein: CSARDGLTYEQYF
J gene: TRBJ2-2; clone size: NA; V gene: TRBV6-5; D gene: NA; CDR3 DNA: TGTGCCAGCAGGCCAGGGACTCTTTTTACCGGGGAGCTGTTTTTT; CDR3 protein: CASRPGTLFTGELFF
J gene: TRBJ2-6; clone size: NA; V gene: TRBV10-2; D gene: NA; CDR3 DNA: TGCGCCAGCAGTGAGTGGGCAGGCCAAGACTCTGGGGCCAACGTCCTGACTTTC; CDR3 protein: CASSEWAGQDSGANVLTF
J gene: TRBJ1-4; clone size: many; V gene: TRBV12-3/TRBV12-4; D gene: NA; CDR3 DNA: TGTGCCAGCAGCGTTGGTTTGGAAAAACTGTTTTTT; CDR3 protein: CASSVGLEKLFF
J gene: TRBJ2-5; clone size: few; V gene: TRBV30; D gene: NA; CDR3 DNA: TGTGCCTGGGCGGGATCAGAAGAGACCCAGTACTTC; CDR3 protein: CAWAGSEETQYF
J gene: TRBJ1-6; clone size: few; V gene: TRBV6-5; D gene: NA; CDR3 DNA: TGTGCCAGCAACCGAGGGGTTTTATCCTATAATTCACCCCTCCACTTT; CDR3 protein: CASNRGVLSYNSPLHF
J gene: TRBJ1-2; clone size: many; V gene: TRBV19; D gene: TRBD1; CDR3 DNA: TGTGCCAGTAGTATTCTTTTCGCGACAGGGGATTATGGCTACACCTTC; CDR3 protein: CASSILFATGDYGYTF